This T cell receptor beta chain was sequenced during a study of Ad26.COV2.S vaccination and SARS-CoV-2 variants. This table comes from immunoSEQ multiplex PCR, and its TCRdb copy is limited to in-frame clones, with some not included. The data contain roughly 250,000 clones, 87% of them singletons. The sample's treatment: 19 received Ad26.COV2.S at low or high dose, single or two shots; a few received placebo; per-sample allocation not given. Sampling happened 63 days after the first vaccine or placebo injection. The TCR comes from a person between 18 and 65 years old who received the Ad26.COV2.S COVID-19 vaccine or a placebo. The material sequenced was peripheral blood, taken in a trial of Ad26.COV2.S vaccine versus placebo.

CDR3 amino acids: CASVGKGRPFGGYTF. CDR3 sequence (DNA): TGTGCCAGCGTTGGGAAGGGGAGGCCTTTCGGTGGCTACACCTTC. The chain employs TRBV5-6 and TRBJ1-2, with D maybe TRBD1 (5 bases). The germline CDR1 and CDR2 sequences are SGHDT and YYEEEE. The V and J ends lost 7 bases and 7 bases respectively, with 23 bases between them. This CDR3 is 15 amino acids long.